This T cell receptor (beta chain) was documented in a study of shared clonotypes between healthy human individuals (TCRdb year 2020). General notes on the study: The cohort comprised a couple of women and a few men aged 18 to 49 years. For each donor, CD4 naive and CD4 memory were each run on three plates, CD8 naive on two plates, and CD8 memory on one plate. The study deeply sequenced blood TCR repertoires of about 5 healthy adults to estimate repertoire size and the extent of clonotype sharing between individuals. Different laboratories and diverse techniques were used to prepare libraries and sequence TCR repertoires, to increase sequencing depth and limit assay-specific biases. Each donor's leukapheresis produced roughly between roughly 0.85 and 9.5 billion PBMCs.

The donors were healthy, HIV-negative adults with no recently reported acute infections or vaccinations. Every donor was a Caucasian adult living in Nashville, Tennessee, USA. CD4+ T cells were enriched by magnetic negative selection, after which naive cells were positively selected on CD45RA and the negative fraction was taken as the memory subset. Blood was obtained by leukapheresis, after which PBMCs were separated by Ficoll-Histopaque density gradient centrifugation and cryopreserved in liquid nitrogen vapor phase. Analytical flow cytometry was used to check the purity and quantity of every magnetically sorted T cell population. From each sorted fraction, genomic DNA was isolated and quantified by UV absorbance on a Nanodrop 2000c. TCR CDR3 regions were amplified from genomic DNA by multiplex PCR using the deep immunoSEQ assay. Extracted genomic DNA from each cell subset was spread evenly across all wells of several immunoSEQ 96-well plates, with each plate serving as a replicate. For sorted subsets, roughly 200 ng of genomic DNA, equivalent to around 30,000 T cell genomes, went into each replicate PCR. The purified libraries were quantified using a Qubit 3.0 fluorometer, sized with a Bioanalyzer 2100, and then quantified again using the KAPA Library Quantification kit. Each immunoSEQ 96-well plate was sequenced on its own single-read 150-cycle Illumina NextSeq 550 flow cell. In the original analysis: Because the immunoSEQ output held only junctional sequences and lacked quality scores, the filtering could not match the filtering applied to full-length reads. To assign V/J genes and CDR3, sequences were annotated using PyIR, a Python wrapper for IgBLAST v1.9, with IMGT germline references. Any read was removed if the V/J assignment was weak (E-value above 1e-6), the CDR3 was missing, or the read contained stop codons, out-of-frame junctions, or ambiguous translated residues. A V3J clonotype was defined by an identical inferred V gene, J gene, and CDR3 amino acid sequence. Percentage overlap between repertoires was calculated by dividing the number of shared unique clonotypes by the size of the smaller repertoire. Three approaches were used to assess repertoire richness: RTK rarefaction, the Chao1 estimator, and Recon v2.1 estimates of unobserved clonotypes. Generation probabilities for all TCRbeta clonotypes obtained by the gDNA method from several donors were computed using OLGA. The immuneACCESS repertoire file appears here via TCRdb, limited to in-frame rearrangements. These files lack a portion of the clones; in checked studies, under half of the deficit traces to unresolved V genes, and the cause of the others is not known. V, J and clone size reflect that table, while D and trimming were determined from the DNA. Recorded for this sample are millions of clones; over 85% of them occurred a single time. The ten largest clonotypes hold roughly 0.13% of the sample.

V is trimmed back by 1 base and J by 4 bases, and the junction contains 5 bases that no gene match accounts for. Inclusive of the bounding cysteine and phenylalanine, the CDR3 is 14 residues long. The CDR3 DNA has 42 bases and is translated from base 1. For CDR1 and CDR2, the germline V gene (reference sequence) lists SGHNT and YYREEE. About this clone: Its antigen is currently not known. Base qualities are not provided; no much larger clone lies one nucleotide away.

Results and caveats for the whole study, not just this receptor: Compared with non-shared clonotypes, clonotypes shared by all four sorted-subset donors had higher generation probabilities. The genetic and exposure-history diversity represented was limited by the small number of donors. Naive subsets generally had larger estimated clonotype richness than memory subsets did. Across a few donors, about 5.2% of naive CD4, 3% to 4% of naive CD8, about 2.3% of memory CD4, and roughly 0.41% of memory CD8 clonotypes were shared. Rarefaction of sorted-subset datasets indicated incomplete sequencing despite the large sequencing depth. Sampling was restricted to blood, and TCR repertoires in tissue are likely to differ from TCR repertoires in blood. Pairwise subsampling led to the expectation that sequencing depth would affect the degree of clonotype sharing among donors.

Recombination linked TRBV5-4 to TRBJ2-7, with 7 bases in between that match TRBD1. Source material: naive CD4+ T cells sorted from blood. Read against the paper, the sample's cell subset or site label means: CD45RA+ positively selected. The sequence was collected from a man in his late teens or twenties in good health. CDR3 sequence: CASSLQDRVYEQYF. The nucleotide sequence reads TGTGCCAGCAGCTTGCAAGACAGGGTGTACGAGCAGTACTTC.